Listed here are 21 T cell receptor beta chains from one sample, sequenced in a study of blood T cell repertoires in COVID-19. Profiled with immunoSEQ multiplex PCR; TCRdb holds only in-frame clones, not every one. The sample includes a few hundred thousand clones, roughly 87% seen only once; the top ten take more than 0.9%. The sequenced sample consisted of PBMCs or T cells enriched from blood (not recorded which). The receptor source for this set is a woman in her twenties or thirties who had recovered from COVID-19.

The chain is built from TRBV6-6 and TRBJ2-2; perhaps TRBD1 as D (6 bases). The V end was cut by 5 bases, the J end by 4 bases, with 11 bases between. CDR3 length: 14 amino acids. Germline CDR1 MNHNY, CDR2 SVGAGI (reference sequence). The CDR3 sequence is CASSANRVTGELFF. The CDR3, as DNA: TGTGCCAGCAGTGCGAACAGGGTCACCGGGGAGCTGTTTTTT.

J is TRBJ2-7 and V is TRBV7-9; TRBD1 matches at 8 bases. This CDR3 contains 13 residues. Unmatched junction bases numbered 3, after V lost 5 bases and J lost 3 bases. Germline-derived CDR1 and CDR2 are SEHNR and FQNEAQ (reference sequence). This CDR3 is CASSGTGDYEQYF. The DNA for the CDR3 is TGTGCCAGCAGCGGGACAGGTGACTACGAGCAGTACTTC.

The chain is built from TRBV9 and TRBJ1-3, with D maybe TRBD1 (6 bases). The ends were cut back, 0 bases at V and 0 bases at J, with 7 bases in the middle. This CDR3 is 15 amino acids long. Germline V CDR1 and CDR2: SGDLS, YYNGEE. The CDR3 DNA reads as TGTGCCAGCAGCGTAGGGACAGACTCTGGAAACACCATATATTTT. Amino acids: CASSVGTDSGNTIYF.

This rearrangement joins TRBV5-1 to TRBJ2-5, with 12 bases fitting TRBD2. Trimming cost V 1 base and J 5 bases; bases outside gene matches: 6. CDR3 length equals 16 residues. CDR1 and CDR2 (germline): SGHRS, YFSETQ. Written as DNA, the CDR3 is TGCGCCAGCAGCTTGCGGGCTAGCGGGGGGGCGGAGACCCAGTACTTC. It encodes CASSLRASGGAETQYF.

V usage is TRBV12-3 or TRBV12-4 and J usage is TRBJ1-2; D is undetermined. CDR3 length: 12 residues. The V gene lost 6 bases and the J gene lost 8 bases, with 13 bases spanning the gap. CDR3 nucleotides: TGTGCCAGCAGCTCCTCTTTCGCGGGCTACACCTTC. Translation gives CASSSSFAGYTF.

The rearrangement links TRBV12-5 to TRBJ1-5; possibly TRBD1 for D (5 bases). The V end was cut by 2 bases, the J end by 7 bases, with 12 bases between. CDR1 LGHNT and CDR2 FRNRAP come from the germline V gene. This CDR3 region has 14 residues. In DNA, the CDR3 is TGTGCTAGTGGTTTGTGGGGGGTCTCACAGCCCCAGCATTTT. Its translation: CASGLWGVSQPQHF. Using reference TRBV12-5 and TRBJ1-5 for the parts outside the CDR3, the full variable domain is DARVTQTPRHKVTEMGQEVTMRCQPILGHNTVFWYRQTMMQGLELLAYFRNRAPLDDSGMPKDRFSAEMPDATLATLKIQPSEPRDSAVYFCASGLWGVSQPQHFGDGTRLSIL.

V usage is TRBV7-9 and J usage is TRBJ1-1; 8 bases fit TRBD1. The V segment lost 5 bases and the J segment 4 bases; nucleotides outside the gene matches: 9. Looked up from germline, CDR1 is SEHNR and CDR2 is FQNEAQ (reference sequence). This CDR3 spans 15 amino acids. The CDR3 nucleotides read TGTGCCAGCAGCCCGAAAACGACAGGGGCCACTGAAGCTTTCTTT. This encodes CASSPKTTGATEAFF.

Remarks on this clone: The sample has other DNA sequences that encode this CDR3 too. This CDR3 is CASSLRTGTDTQYF. The CDR3 region has the DNA TGTGCCAGCAGCCTTCGAACAGGGACAGATACGCAGTATTTT. The rearrangement joins TRBV5-4 to TRBJ2-3; tentatively, D is TRBD1 (6 bases). The V and J ends lost 4 bases and 3 bases respectively, with 12 bases between them. Germline CDR1 reads SGHNT; CDR2 reads YYREEE (reference sequence). The CDR3 length is 14 residues.

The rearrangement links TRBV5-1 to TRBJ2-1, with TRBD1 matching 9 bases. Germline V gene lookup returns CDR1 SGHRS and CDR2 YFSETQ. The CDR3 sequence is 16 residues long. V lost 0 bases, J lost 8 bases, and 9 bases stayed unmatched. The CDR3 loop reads CASSLAGQGRLDEQFF. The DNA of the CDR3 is TGCGCCAGCAGCTTGGCCGGACAGGGGAGGTTGGATGAGCAGTTCTTC.

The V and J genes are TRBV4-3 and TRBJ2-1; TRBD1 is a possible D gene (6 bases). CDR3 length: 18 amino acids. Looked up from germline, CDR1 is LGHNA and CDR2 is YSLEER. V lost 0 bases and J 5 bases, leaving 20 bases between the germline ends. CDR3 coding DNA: TGCGCCAGCAGCCAAGATTTTACTGCTGGACAGCCCAACAATGAGCAGTTCTTC. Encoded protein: CASSQDFTAGQPNNEQFF.

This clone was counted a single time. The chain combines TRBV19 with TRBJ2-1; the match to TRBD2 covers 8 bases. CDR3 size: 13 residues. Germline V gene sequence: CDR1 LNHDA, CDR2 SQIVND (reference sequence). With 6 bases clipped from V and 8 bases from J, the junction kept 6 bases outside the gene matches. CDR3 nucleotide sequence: TGTGCCAGTAGCACCTCGGGAGGGTATGAGCAGTTCTTC. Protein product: CASSTSGGYEQFF.

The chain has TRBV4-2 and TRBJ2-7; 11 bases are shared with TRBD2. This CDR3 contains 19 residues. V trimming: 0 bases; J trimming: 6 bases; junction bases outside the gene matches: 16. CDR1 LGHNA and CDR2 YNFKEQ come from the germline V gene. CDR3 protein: CASSQDRLAGGLVFSEQYF. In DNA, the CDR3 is TGTGCCAGCAGCCAAGATCGGCTAGCGGGGGGCTTGGTGTTTAGCGAGCAGTACTTC.

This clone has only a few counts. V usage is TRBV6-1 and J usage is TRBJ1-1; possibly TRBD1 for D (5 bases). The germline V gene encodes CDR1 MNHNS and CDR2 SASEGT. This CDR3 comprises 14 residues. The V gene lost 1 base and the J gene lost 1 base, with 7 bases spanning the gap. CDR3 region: CASSEVGGNTEAFF. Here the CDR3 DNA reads TGTGCCAGCAGTGAAGTGGGGGGGAACACTGAAGCTTTCTTT.

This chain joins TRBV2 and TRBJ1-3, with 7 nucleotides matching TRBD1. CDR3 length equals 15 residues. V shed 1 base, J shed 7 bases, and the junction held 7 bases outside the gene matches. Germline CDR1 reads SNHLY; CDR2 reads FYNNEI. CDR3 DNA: TGTGCCAGCAGTGAAGACAGGGGTGGTTGGAACACCATATATTTT. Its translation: CASSEDRGGWNTIYF.

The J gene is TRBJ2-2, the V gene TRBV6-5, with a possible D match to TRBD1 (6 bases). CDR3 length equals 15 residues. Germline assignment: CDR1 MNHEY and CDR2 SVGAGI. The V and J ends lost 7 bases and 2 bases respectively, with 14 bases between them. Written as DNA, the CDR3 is TGTGCCAGCATTCGGCAGGGGCTTAACACCGGGGAGCTGTTTTTT. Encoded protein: CASIRQGLNTGELFF.

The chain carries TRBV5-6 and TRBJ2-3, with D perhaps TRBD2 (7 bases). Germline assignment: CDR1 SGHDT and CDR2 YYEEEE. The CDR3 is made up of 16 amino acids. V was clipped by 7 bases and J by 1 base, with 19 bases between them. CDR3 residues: CASLSWGGLGTDTQYF. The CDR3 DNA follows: TGTGCCAGCCTCTCGTGGGGGGGGCTCGGCACAGATACGCAGTATTTT.

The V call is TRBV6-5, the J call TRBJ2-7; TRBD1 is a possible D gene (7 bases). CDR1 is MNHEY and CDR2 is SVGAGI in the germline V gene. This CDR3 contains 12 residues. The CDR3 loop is CAIRGDSPNQYF. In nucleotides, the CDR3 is TGTGCTATCCGCGGGGACAGCCCCAATCAGTACTTC.

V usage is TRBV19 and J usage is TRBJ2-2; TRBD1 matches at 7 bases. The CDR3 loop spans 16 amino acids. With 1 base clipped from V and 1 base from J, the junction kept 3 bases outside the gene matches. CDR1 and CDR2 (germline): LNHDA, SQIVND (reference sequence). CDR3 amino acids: CASSIGRGLNTGELFF. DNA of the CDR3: TGTGCCAGTAGTATAGGCAGGGGGTTGAACACCGGGGAGCTGTTTTTT.

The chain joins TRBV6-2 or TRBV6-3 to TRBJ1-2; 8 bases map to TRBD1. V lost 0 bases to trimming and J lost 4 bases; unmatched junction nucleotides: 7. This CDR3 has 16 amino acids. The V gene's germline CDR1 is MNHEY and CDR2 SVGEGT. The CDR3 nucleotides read TGTGCCAGCAGTTACTCGAATGTCGACAGGGGCTATGGCTACACCTTC. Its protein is CASSYSNVDRGYGYTF.

The CDR3 here is CASSFGQNNSPLHF. The CDR3 coding sequence is TGTGCCAGCAGCTTTGGGCAGAATAATTCACCCCTCCACTTT. The J gene is TRBJ1-6, the V gene TRBV7-6, with D uncertain. Trimming pared 3 bases from V and 5 bases from J, leaving 8 bases between. The length of the CDR3 is 14 residues. CDR1 and CDR2 (germline): SGHVS, FNYEAQ.

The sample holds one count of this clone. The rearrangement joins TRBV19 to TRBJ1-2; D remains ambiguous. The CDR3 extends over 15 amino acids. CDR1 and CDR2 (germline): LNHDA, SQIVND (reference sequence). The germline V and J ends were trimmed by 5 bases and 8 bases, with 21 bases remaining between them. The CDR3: CASSGRGTAIGGYTF. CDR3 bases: TGTGCCAGTAGTGGGCGGGGAACAGCCATAGGAGGCTACACCTTC.